This record looks at one T cell receptor beta chain sequence and its context. Its antigen is currently not known. No base quality information exists; no much larger clone differs at one position. The data stem from a study of T cell therapy after organ transplantation (dated by TCRdb to the late 2010s). Context from the whole study: Therapy products were autologous CMV-specific T cells expanded in vitro for approximately two weeks with a peptide pool of 30 HLA class I and II CMV epitopes. A follow-up TRBV repertoire analysis was performed on an open-label phase I trial of autologous CMV-specific adoptive T cell therapy in solid-organ transplant recipients. A median of 1.92 x 10^8 CMV-specific T cells was administered to patients across 2 to 6 intravenous infusions. Of the roughly 10 patients, eight were classified as clinical responders and two were classified as nonresponders. Before T cell therapy commenced, pretherapy samples of peripheral blood were collected. Patients were given up to 6 doses of T cells at 2-week intervals and were followed for 29 weeks after finishing therapy. Long-term post-therapy samples were obtainable from only about 75% of the 10 patients.

The label giving this sample's time point can be read as: before start of T cell therapy. The patients had received solid-organ transplants and had cytomegalovirus that was drug-resistant/recurrent. Approximately 11 trial participants were chosen for repertoire analysis on the basis of the availability of post-therapy peripheral blood mononuclear cells. Viable CD3+CD8+CD4- lymphocytes were isolated from PBMCs by sorting on a BD FACSAria III. Genomic DNA was extracted from sorted cells with the Qiagen DNeasy Kit. TRB CDR3 regions were amplified from genomic DNA with the immunoSEQ two-step, bias-controlled multiplex PCR assay. CDR3 libraries were sequenced on an Illumina NextSeq 500. Under the source paper's analysis protocol: Initial alignment and bioinformatics, including bias normalization against synthetic CDR3 analogs, were performed with the immunoSEQ Analyzer platform. Annotation of V, D and J genes followed the definitions in the IMGT database. For further TRBV analyses, VDJtools version 1.1.10 and the R package tcR version 2.2.1.11 were used with default settings. GLIPH analysis was performed with version 1.0 using default settings. In CDR3 sequences with at least 5 reads, significant changes in clonotype frequency were tested by a 2-sided binomial test with Benjamini-Hochberg correction (alpha = 0.01). The table comes from immuneACCESS by way of TCRdb, which keeps in-frame sequences with V and J called. Part of the clones is missing from these tables; in studies checked, under half for an unresolved V gene and the rest for unknown reasons. The V and J calls and clone size were taken over from that table, and D and trimming were inferred from the DNA. The table for this sample lists 45,000 to 60,000 clones; about 95% of them were counted only once. Over 3% of the sample is taken by the ten largest.

Study-wide conclusions, independent of this receptor: Fold change in CD8 clonality after therapy inversely correlated with pretherapy clonality, suggesting less biased repertoires were more receptive to remodeling. The small cohort prevented assessing confounders such as concurrent antirejection and antiviral medications. Before therapy, nonresponders had marked clonal expansions, and their repertoires changed minimally after therapy. The small number of expansions detected in nonresponders may reflect reduced sample coverage resulting from poor CD8+ T cell yield. Post-therapy reconstitution appeared to include both transferred clonotypes and endogenous clonotypes not detected in the therapy products.

The CDR3, from cysteine to phenylalanine, totals 15 residues. The DNA shown is the 45-base CDR3, in frame from base 1. The germline ends are 14 bases apart after V is trimmed by 3 bases and J by 3 bases. Looking up the germline V gene (reference sequence) yields CDR1 LNHDA and CDR2 SQIVND. This sequence was found in a human patient who had received a solid organ transplant and had CMV disease. The rearranged segments are TRBV19 and TRBJ1-1; a tentative D call is TRBD1 (5 bases match). This sample comprised CD8+ T cells from blood, obtained before autologous CMV-specific T cell therapy. In nucleotide form, the sequence is TGTGCCAGTAGTATTGGTAGGGAGGGGCACACTGAAGCTTTCTTT. This translates into CASSIGREGHTEAFF.